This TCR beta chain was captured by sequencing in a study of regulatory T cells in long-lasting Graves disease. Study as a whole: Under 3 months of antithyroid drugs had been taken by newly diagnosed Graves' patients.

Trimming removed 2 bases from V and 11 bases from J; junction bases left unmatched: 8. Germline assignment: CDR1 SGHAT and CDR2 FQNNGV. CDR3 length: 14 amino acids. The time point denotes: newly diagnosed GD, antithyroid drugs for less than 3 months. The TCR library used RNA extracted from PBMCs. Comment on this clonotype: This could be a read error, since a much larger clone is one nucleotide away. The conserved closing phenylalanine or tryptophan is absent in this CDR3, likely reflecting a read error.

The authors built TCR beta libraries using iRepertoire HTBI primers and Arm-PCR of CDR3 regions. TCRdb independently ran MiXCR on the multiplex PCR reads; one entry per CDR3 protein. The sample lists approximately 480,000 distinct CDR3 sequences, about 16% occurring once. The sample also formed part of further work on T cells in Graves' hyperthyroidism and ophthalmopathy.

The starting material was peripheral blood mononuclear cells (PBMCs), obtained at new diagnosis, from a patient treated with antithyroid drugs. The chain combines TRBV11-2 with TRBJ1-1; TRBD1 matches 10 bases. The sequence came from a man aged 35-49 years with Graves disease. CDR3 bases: TGTGCCAGCAGCTTAAATGACAGGGGGCGAGGTGCTTTCCTT. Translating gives CASSLNDRGRGAFL.